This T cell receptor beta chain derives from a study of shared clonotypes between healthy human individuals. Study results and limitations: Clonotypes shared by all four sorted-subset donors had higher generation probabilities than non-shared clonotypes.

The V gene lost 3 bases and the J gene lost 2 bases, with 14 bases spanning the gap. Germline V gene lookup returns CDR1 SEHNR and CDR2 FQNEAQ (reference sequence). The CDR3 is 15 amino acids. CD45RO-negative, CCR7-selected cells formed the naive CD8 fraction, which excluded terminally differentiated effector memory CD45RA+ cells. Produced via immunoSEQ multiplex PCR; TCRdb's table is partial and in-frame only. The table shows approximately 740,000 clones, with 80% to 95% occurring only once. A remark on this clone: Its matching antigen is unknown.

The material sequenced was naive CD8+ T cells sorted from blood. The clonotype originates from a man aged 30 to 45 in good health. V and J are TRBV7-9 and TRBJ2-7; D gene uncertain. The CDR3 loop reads CASSFNHGLTYEQYF. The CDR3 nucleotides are TGTGCCAGCAGCTTTAATCATGGTCTGACCTACGAGCAGTACTTC.